This TCR beta chain was sequenced for a study of blood T cell repertoires in COVID-19. Study background: COVID-19 samples collected from the United States, Italy and Spain covered acute and convalescent phases. Nucleic acid was either cDNA or gDNA, and it came from T cells, B-cell-depleted T cells, or PBMCs.

Authors' data handling: Reference gene primer amplification gave estimated nucleated cell counts. Here immunoSEQ multiplex PCR was the method, and the copy in TCRdb shows in-frame clones only, minus some. The DNA gave D and trimming, while V, J and clone size come from that table. The table has roughly 60,000 clones, 78% seen once; the top ten hold approximately 24%. The material sequenced was peripheral blood. This TCR was sampled from a human donor in a cohort sampled during active COVID-19.

The CDR3 DNA follows: TGTGCCAGCAGTTTATTGGGAGCACAATCTGGGGCCAACGTCCTGACTTTC. Translation gives CASSLLGAQSGANVLTF. The rearrangement joins TRBV28 to TRBJ2-6; D may be TRBD2 (5 bases). Trimming removed 1 base at V and 1 base at J, with 11 bases between. Germline lookup yields CDR1 MDHEN and CDR2 SYDVKM. The CDR3 totals 17 residues.